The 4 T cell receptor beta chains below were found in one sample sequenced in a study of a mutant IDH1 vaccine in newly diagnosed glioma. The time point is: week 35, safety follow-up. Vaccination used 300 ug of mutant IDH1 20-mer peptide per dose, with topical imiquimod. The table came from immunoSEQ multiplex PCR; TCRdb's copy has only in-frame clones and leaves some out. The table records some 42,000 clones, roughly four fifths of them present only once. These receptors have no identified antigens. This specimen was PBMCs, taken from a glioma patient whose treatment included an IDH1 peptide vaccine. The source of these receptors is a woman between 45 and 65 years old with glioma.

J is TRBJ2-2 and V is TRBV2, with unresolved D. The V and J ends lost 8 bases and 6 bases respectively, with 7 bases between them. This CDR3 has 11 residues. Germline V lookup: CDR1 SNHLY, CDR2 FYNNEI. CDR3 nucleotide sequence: TGTGCCAGCCCCGATGCCGGGGAGCTGTTTTTT. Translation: CASPDAGELFF.

CDR3 sequence reads: CASSPGPPNQPQHF. The CDR3 DNA sequence: TGCGCCAGCAGCCCGGGACCTCCTAATCAGCCCCAGCATTTT. The rearrangement uses TRBV5-1 and TRBJ1-5; a possible D gene is TRBD1 (5 bases). The germline V gene encodes CDR1 SGHRS and CDR2 YFSETQ. This CDR3 contains 14 residues. V lost 4 bases, J lost 4 bases, and 12 bases lay in between.

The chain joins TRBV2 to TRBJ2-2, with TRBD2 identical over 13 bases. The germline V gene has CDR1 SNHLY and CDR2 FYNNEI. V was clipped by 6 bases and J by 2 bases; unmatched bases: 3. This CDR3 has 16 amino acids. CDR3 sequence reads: CASRRLAGGNTGELFF. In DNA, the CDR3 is TGTGCCAGCAGGCGACTAGCGGGGGGCAACACCGGGGAGCTGTTTTTT.

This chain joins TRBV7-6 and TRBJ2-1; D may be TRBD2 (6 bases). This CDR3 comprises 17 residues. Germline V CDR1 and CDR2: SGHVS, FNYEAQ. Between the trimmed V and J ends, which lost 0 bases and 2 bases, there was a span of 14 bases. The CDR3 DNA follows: TGTGCCAGCAGCTTAGCTGCAGCGGCGGGGCCCTACAATGAGCAGTTCTTC. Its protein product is CASSLAAAAGPYNEQFF.